What follows is one TCR beta chain and its context. Recruited during active infection, patients (from Seattle) were subsequently followed longitudinally. As originally analysed: Amplification from reference gene primers served as the basis for estimated nucleated cell counts. Clones were sequenced by immunoSEQ multiplex PCR, and TCRdb holds only the in-frame ones, with some missing. The V and J calls and clone size are taken from that table; D and trimming were inferred from the DNA. Of nearly 350,000 clones listed, about nine tenths are singletons. The data were taken from a study of blood T cell repertoires in COVID-19. Study summary: COVID-19 samples, acute and convalescent, were from the United States, Italy and Spain. T cells, B-cell-depleted T cells, or PBMCs supplied cDNA or gDNA.

This TCR came from a woman in her forties or fifties with COVID-19, enrolled during active disease. Specimen: peripheral blood.

The CDR3 region is CASSQRGDRKNYGYTF. The DNA of the CDR3 is TGTGCCAGCAGCCAAAGAGGGGACAGAAAGAACTATGGCTACACCTTC. The rearrangement links TRBV3-1 (or the pseudogene TRBV3-2) to TRBJ1-2; 7 bases match TRBD1. The germline V gene has CDR1 LGHDT and CDR2 YNNKEL (reference sequence). This CDR3 region has 16 residues. V dropped 2 bases and J dropped 2; count of bases not matched to a gene: 8.